This note documents a single T cell receptor beta chain sequence. Its antigen is as yet unknown. Between the trimmed V and J ends, which lost 6 bases and 4 bases, there was a span of 13 bases. Germline assignment: CDR1 MNHEY and CDR2 SVGAGI. The CDR3 totals 14 residues. The sample originates from a study of T cell responses to AZD1222 COVID-19 vaccine. General study results and limits: Seropositive at baseline were only a handful of AZD1222 recipients. Increased Spike-specific TCR breadth and depth were observed after two AZD1222 doses. Possibly, clonal diversity was underestimated; donors were largely white British and included more females.

TCRdb's table, derived via immunoSEQ multiplex PCR, lists solely in-frame clones and lacks some. The sample includes over 140,000 clones. Sequenced input: peripheral blood. The clonotype comes from an adult in good health. The J gene is TRBJ1-3, the V gene TRBV6-5, with TRBD1 as a possible D gene (6 bases). For the CDR3, the DNA is TGTGCCAGCAGAACCGGGGGGGCCGGAAACACCATATATTTT. Its translation is CASRTGGAGNTIYF.